Shown below are 13 T cell receptor beta chains from a single sample sequenced in a study of human thymus T cells. Using immunoSEQ multiplex PCR, the repertoire was profiled, and TCRdb retains in-frame clones only, with some absent. Here the sample spans 35,000 to 45,000 clones, around 94% being singletons. Input material: blood. The receptor source for this set is a boy less than two years old with a congenital heart defect but otherwise immunologically healthy.

CDR3 protein: CASSRTGVTEAFF. Here the CDR3 DNA reads TGTGCCAGCAGCCGGACAGGGGTTACTGAAGCTTTCTTT. This rearrangement joins TRBV5-8 to TRBJ1-1, with 9 bases matching TRBD1. Germline V gene sequence: CDR1 SGHTS, CDR2 YDEGEE. V dropped 4 bases and J dropped 5; count of bases not matched to a gene: 3. The CDR3 length is 13 residues.

CDR3 in amino acids: CASSQSRQTSDTQYF. The CDR3 nucleotides are TGCGCCAGCAGCCAATCTAGGCAAACCTCAGATACGCAGTATTTT. The V call is TRBV4-3, the J call TRBJ2-3; D is uncertain. The CDR3 runs 15 residues. The V end was cut by 2 bases, the J end by 4 bases, with 13 bases between. CDR1 is LGHNA, CDR2 YSLEER, per germline.

The chain is built from TRBV18 and TRBJ2-3; D gene ambiguous. The germline V gene encodes CDR1 KGHSH and CDR2 LQKENI. The germline V and J ends were trimmed by 3 bases and 6 bases, with 10 bases remaining between them. This CDR3 is 13 amino acids long. CDR3 in amino acids: CASSPRTADTQYF. The DNA of the CDR3 is TGTGCCAGCTCACCCCGGACGGCGGATACGCAGTATTTT.

The V and J genes are TRBV5-1 and TRBJ2-5; D remains unclear. CDR1 and CDR2 from the germline V gene are SGHRS and YFSETQ. This CDR3 region has 13 residues. Trimming shortened V by 4 bases and J by 5 bases, and 12 bases separated the two germline ends. CDR3 DNA: TGCGCCAGCAGCCCGTCGGTGGGGGAGACCCAGTACTTC. This gives the protein CASSPSVGETQYF.

The CDR3 DNA sequence: TGTGCCAGCAAACCCCTAGACAGGGGGAACCAGCCCCAGCATTTT. Protein product: CASKPLDRGNQPQHF. The gene calls are TRBV27 and TRBJ1-5, with 9 bases matching TRBD1. There are 15 residues in the CDR3. V gave up 7 bases and J gave up 7 bases; unmatched junction bases: 11. Germline V gives CDR1 MNHEY, CDR2 SMNVEV (reference sequence).

This clone was detected only once. This sample also contains other DNA sequences that code for the same CDR3. The rearrangement uses TRBV15 and TRBJ2-5, with 9 bases lining up with TRBD1. Germline V gene sequence: CDR1 LNHNV, CDR2 YYDKDF (reference sequence). With V trimmed by 5 bases and J by 2 bases, 3 bases remained unmatched. The CDR3 is 14 amino acids. As DNA, the CDR3 is TGTGCCACCAGCCGCGACAGGGGGCAAGAGACCCAGTACTTC. Translated: CATSRDRGQETQYF.

The chain has TRBV9 and TRBJ1-4, with D unclear. Trimming took 1 base from V and 5 from J, leaving 12 bases between them. The germline V gene has CDR1 SGDLS and CDR2 YYNGEE. This CDR3 has 15 residues. The DNA of the CDR3 is TGTGCCAGCAGCGTAAAAGGCAGGCTAAATGAAAAACTGTTTTTT. The encoded protein is CASSVKGRLNEKLFF. Looking up the rest from reference TRBV9 and TRBJ1-4 gives the full variable domain: DSGVTQTPKHLITATGQRVTLRCSPRSGDLSVYWYQQSLDQGLQFLIQYYNGEERAKGNILERFSAQQFPDLHSELNLSSLELGDSALYFCASSVKGRLNEKLFFGSGTQLSVL.

This chain uses TRBV11-3 with TRBJ2-7; D uncertain. Trimming took 2 bases from V and 2 from J, leaving 7 bases between them. Germline V CDR1 and CDR2: SGHNT, YENEEA. This CDR3 is 13 amino acids long. The CDR3 is CASSLQPTYEQYF. The CDR3 nucleotides read TGTGCCAGCAGCTTACAACCAACCTACGAGCAGTACTTC.

The chain recombines TRBV25-1 with TRBJ2-7; D is ambiguous. Germline V gene lookup returns CDR1 MGHDK and CDR2 SYGVNS. There are 12 residues in the CDR3. V was cut by 3 bases and J by 6 bases, with 9 bases left in between. The CDR3 is CASSDSDIEQYF. The CDR3 region has the DNA TGTGCCAGCAGTGACAGCGATATCGAGCAGTACTTC.

This clone has just one count. V gene TRBV10-2 combines with J gene TRBJ2-7, with TRBD2 matching 10 bases. V was clipped by 3 bases and J by 2 bases; unmatched bases: 4. Germline loops: CDR1 WSHSY, CDR2 SAAADI. The CDR3 has 15 residues. The CDR3 DNA sequence: TGCGCCAGCAGTGAAAGCGGGGGGGCGGCCTACGAGCAGTACTTC. Translating it yields CASSESGGAAYEQYF.

The rearrangement links TRBV2 to TRBJ1-2; D ambiguous. Trimming pared 2 bases from V and 0 bases from J, leaving 4 bases between. The CDR3 extends over 13 amino acids. Germline V gene sequence: CDR1 SNHLY, CDR2 FYNNEI. Here the CDR3 reads CASSESPNYGYTF. CDR3 nucleotide sequence: TGTGCCAGCAGTGAAAGCCCTAACTATGGCTACACCTTC.

V and J are TRBV4-1 and TRBJ2-7, with 7 positions matching TRBD2. Germline lookup yields CDR1 MGHRA and CDR2 YSYEKL. Unmatched junction bases numbered 11, after V lost 4 bases and J lost 5 bases. The CDR3 length is 15 residues. CDR3 DNA: TGCGCCAGCAGCCCTCCGTGGGGGGAGGGCCACGAGCAGTACTTC. This encodes CASSPPWGEGHEQYF.

The V call is TRBV7-2, the J call TRBJ1-6; 8 nucleotides line up with TRBD1. The CDR3 loop spans 15 amino acids. V lost 0 bases to trimming and J lost 5 bases; unmatched junction nucleotides: 0. The germline CDR1 and CDR2 sequences are SGHTA and FQGNSA. The CDR3 DNA reads TGTGCCAGCAGCTTAGCCAGGGGGCATAATTCACCCCTCCACTTT. Its translation is CASSLARGHNSPLHF.